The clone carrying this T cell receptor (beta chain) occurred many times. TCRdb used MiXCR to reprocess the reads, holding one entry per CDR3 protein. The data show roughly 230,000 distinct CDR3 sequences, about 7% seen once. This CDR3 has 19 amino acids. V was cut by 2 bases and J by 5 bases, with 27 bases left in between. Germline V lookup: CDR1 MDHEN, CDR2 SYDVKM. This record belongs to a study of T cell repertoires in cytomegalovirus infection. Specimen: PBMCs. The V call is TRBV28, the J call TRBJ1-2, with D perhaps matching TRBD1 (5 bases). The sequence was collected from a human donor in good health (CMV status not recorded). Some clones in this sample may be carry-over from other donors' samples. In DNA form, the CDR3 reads TGTGCCAGCAGTTTACGAGTTCCCATGGTCAGGGACTCTCGGTATGGCTACACCTTC. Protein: CASSLRVPMVRDSRYGYTF.